A selection of T cell receptor beta chains follows, all from one sample in a study of CD8 T cells in ankylosing spondylitis. TCRdb re-called the 5' RACE reads through MiXCR, storing one row per CDR3 protein. This sample carries more than 35,000 distinct CDR3 sequences, approximately 6% of them seen once, and the ten largest clones take more than 10%. Sequencing used blood, either unsorted or a sorted T cell fraction (not recorded which). These receptors came from a male donor with ankylosing spondylitis or in good health (not recorded which). CDR3s include the opening cysteine and the closing phenylalanine or tryptophan. The D gene is left open where the match is weak. The size field reads once, few, many, or a class for an expanded clone.

J gene	clone size	D gene	V gene	CDR3 DNA	CDR3 protein
TRBJ1-4	many	-	TRBV15	TGTGCCACCAGCAGAGATCTAGGGACACGAGAAAAACTGTTTTTT	CATSRDLGTREKLFF
TRBJ2-4	many	-	TRBV12-3/TRBV12-4	TGTGCCAGCACCACACCGGGGGCGGGGGTAGGAGCCAAAAACATTCAGTACTTC	CASTTPGAGVGAKNIQYF
TRBJ2-1	medium-sized	TRBD2	TRBV5-1	TGCGCCAGCAGCCCCGGGGGACTAGCGGGAGCGAATGAGCAGTTCTTC	CASSPGGLAGANEQFF
TRBJ2-1	many	-	TRBV5-1	TGCGCCAGCAGCCAAATGCCCTTCGCTGAGCAGTTCTTC	CASSQMPFAEQFF
TRBJ1-1	many	TRBD1	TRBV6-1	TGCGCCAGCAGCGAGGGGACAGGGGGCACTGAAGCTTTCTTT	CASSEGTGGTEAFF
TRBJ2-5	many	-	TRBV20-1	TGCAGTGCTAGACTACGACGGTTCCAAGAGACCCAGTACTTC	CSARLRRFQETQYF
TRBJ2-4	many	TRBD2	TRBV19	TGTGCCAGTAGTACTCTAGCGGGAGAAGCCAAAAACATTCAGTACTTC	CASSTLAGEAKNIQYF
TRBJ2-1	many	-	TRBV29-1	TGCAGCGTTGACGGAACGAACTACAATGAGCAGTTCTTC	CSVDGTNYNEQFF
TRBJ2-5	many	-	TRBV3-1	TGTGCCAGCAGCCGTCGGGGGACGGTGGAAGAGACCCAGTACTTC	CASSRRGTVEETQYF
TRBJ2-1	many	-	TRBV7-3	TGTGCCAGCAGCTTATACCCCTACAATGAGCAGTTCTTC	CASSLYPYNEQFF
TRBJ2-7	many	-	TRBV7-9	TGTGCCAGCAGCCGACGGATAAACCTCTCCTACGAGCAGTACTTC	CASSRRINLSYEQYF
TRBJ2-2	many	-	TRBV7-3	TGTGCCAGCAGCTCAAAAGCGGTCATGAACACCGGGGAGCTGTTTTTT	CASSSKAVMNTGELFF
TRBJ2-3	many	-	TRBV7-2	TGTGCCAGCAGCCAAGAGTGGGAAGATACGCAGTATTTT	CASSQEWEDTQYF
TRBJ2-3	many	TRBD2	TRBV10-3	TGTGCCACCACGCCTGGGAGCGGGGAAGGAGATACGCAGTATTTT	CATTPGSGEGDTQYF
TRBJ1-2	many	-	TRBV9	TGTGCCAGCGCCGTGGGACGAGGTGGCTACACCTTC	CASAVGRGGYTF
TRBJ1-1	many	-	TRBV20-1	TGCAGTGCTAGAGGGGGTATAGGGACTGAAGCTTTCTTT	CSARGGIGTEAFF
TRBJ1-5	many	-	TRBV29-1	TGCAGCGTTGGCGGAGATAGCAATCAGCCCCAGCATTTT	CSVGGDSNQPQHF
TRBJ2-7	medium-sized	-	TRBV6-5	TGTGCCAGCAGTTACCTCAGGGAGTCCGAGCAGTACTTC	CASSYLRESEQYF
TRBJ2-7	many	-	TRBV2	TGTGCCAGCAGTGGTATCTACGAGCAGTACTTC	CASSGIYEQYF
TRBJ1-1	many	-	TRBV7-8	TGTGCCAGCAGCTTAGCCCTAGAAGCCCGGAACACTGAAGCTTTCTTT	CASSLALEARNTEAFF
TRBJ1-2	many	-	TRBV29-1	TGCAGCGTGGGGGGGAGTTACTATGGCTACACCTTC	CSVGGSYYGYTF
TRBJ1-3	many	-	TRBV20-1	TGCAGTGCTAGAGATAACTCTGGAAACACCATATATTTT	CSARDNSGNTIYF
TRBJ2-1	many	-	TRBV7-3	TGTGCCAGCAGCTTAATCCCAGGGCAATACAATGAGCAGTTCTTC	CASSLIPGQYNEQFF
TRBJ2-1	many	TRBD1	TRBV24-1	TGTGCCACCAGTGCGTCCATAGGGACAGGGGGCTACAATGAGCAGTTCTTC	CATSASIGTGGYNEQFF
TRBJ1-6	few	TRBD1	TRBV12-3/TRBV12-4	TGTGCCTGCAGTTGGACAGGGTTGCAGATCTCCTATAATTCACCCCTCCACTTT	CACSWTGLQISYNSPLHF
TRBJ2-7	many	-	TRBV29-1	TGCAGCGTTCACGGACAGGGAGGGATCCACGAGCAGTACTTC	CSVHGQGGIHEQYF
TRBJ2-1	many	TRBD2	TRBV6-2/TRBV6-3	TGTGCCAGCAGTTCAGCGGGGGGGATCTACAATGAGCAGTTCTTC	CASSSAGGIYNEQFF
TRBJ1-5	many	TRBD1	TRBV20-1	TGCAGTGCAAAAGGGGGACAGGGAATCTACAATCAGCCCCAGCATTTT	CSAKGGQGIYNQPQHF
TRBJ2-2	many	-	TRBV20-1	TGCAGTGCTAGAGATAGGCGGGGTCCCGGGGAGCTGTTTTTT	CSARDRRGPGELFF
TRBJ2-7	many	TRBD1	TRBV19	TGTGCCAGTAGTCCTCAGGGATTCGACAGGGGGACCTACGAGCAGTACTTC	CASSPQGFDRGTYEQYF
TRBJ2-5	many	-	TRBV5-1	TGCGCCAGCAGCGCGGGCGGGGTAGCAGGGGCCCTCCAAGAGACCCAGTACTTC	CASSAGGVAGALQETQYF
TRBJ1-2	many	-	TRBV9	TGTGCCAGCAGCGTAGGGACATGGGGCTTTGGCTACACCTTC	CASSVGTWGFGYTF
TRBJ2-2	many	TRBD2	TRBV29-1	TGCAGCGTGGCAGGGACTAGCGGGAGGGCCGTGAACACCGGGGAGCTGTTTTTT	CSVAGTSGRAVNTGELFF
TRBJ2-1	many	-	TRBV5-1	TGCGCCAGCAGCCCCTCCATTGGCCCTCCGGGGGATGAGCAGTTCTTC	CASSPSIGPPGDEQFF